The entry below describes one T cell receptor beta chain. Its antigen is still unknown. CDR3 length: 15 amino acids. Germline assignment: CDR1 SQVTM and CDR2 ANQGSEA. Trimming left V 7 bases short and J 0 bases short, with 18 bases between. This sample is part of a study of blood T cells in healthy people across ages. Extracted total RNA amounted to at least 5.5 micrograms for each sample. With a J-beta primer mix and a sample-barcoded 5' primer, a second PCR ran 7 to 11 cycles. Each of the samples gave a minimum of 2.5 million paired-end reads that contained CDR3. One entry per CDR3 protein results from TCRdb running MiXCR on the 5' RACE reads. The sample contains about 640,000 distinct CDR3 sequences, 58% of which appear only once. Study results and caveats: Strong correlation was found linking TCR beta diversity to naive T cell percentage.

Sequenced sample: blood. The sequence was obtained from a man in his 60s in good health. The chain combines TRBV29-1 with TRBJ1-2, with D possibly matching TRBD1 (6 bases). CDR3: CSAPGRGGTNYGYTF. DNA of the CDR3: TGCAGCGCCCCGGGAAGGGGGGGGACTAACTATGGCTACACCTTC.